This T cell receptor (beta chain) was retrieved from a study of Ad26.COV2.S vaccination and SARS-CoV-2 variants. Some clones are missing from TCRdb's copy, which holds only in-frame ones; the method was immunoSEQ multiplex PCR. The sample has a few hundred thousand clones, more than 75% seen once. The germline CDR1 and CDR2 sequences are SGHKS and YYEKEE (reference sequence). This CDR3 is built from 16 residues. V was shortened by 4 bases and J by 1 base, with 17 bases between the two germline ends. The treatment is: some 20 received Ad26.COV2.S at low or high dose, single or two shots; roughly five received placebo; per-sample allocation not given. Sampling happened 63 days after the first vaccine or placebo injection. Ad26 vector vaccine expressed Wuhan-strain SARS-CoV-2 spike.

This TCR came from a person between 18 and 65 years old who received the Ad26.COV2.S COVID-19 vaccine or a placebo. V and J are TRBV5-5 and TRBJ1-1; TRBD1 is a possible D gene (5 bases). Sequenced material: peripheral blood, taken in a trial of Ad26.COV2.S vaccine versus placebo. The CDR3 coding sequence is TGTGCCAGCAGCCGCGGGACTATCAGGGCGAACACTGAAGCTTTCTTT. Amino acids: CASSRGTIRANTEAFF.